This TCR beta chain appears in the sequencing data of a study of cytomegalovirus exposure and HLA in healthy donors. This clone has more than one count but fewer than ten. Its antigen is not known. Whole-study findings and limits: Most CMV-associated TCR beta chains were later found to appear HLA-restricted. A later analysis showed TCR association rates differing by HLA locus, peaking at DRB1 and lowest at HLA-C.

Trimming took 6 bases from V and 7 from J, leaving 16 bases between them. CDR1 and CDR2 from the germline V gene are MDHEN and SYDVKM. CDR3 length: 13 residues. PCR amplification relied on 60 Vbeta primers (plus 13 Jbeta primers). In the original processing: Around 80 million unique TCR beta chains, about 11 million of them shared, were counted by a later analysis. TCRdb's table, derived via immunoSEQ multiplex PCR, lists solely in-frame clones and lacks some. That table furnishes V, J and clone size, whereas the DNA furnished D and trimming. The table records 100,000 or so clones, around 15% of them present only once.

The source of this sequence is a female donor in good health and CMV-seronegative. The rearrangement uses TRBV28 and TRBJ2-7, with D possibly being TRBD1 (7 bases). The sample taken for sequencing was PBMCs. CDR3 sequence: CASRPSGGWEQYF. As DNA, the CDR3 is TGTGCCAGCAGACCATCAGGGGGGTGGGAGCAGTACTTC.